What follows describes a single T cell receptor beta chain. Its target is not known. Data came from immunoSEQ multiplex PCR; TCRdb stores just in-frame clones and leaves some out. There are approximately 2.1 million clones in the sample; about 92% occur only once, and 0.39% lies in the top ten. V lost 3 bases to trimming and J lost 5 bases, with 13 bases between them. CDR3 length equals 14 residues. Per the germline V gene, CDR1 is SGHAT and CDR2 is FQNNGV. The data belong to a study of shared clonotypes between healthy human individuals. Notes on the study in general: The study found lower generation probabilities in non-shared clonotypes than in those shared by all four donors.

The source of this sequence is a man between 18 and 35 years old in good health. Some clones in this sample may be carry-over from other donors' samples. V gene TRBV11-2 combines with J gene TRBJ2-5; D is possibly TRBD1 (6 bases). The source material was naive CD4+ T cells from PBMCs. Subset meaning: CD45RA+ positively selected. CDR3 residues: CASSLGTGMETQYF. The CDR3 nucleotides read TGTGCCAGCAGCTTGGGTACAGGGATGGAGACCCAGTACTTC.